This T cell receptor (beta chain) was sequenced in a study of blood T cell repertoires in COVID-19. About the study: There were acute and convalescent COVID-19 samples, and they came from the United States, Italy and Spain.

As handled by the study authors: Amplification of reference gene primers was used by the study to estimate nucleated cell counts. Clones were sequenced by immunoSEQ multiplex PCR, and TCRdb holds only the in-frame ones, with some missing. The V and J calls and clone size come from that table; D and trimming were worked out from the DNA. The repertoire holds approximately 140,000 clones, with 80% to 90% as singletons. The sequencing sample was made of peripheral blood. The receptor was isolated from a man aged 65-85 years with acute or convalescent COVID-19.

The CDR3 protein is CASSILAGGPTDTQYF. The CDR3 DNA reads as TGTGCCAGCAGTATCCTAGCGGGAGGGCCCACAGATACGCAGTATTTT. The rearrangement uses TRBV27 and TRBJ2-3; 12 nucleotides line up with TRBD2. J gave up 2 bases and V 5 bases, and 5 bases lay outside the gene matches. Germline V gene data show CDR1 as MNHEY and CDR2 as SMNVEV (reference sequence). The CDR3 sequence is 16 residues long.